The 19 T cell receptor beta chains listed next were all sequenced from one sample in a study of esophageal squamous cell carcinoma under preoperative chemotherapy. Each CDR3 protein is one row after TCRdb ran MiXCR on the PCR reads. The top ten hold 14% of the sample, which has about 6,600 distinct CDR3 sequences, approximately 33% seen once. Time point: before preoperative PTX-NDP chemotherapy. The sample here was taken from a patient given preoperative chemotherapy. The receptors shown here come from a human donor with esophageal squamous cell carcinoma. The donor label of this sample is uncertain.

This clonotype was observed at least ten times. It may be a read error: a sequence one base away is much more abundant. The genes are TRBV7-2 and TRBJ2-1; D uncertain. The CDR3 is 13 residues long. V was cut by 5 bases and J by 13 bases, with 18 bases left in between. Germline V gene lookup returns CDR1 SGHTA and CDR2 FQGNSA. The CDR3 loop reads CASSPVLKETQFF. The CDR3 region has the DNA TGTGCCAGCAGCCCCGTCCTTAAAGAGACCCAGTTCTTC. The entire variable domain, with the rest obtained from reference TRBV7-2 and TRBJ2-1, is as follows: GAGVSQSPSNKVTEKGKDVELRCDPISGHTALYWYRQSLGQGLEFLIYFQGNSAPDKSGLPSDRFSAERTGGSVSTLTIQRTQQEDSAVYLCASSPVLKETQFFGPGTRLTVL.

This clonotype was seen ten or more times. The CDR3 DNA reads as TGTGCCAGCAGTTATTCAGCGGGAGGGCCTCAGTACTTC. Its translation is CASSYSAGGPQYF. V gene TRBV6-9 combines with J gene TRBJ2-1; the match to TRBD2 covers 10 bases. The closer fit of TRBJ2-4 to the DNA end suggests the J call may be wrong. This CDR3 comprises 13 residues. Per the germline V gene, CDR1 is MNHGY and CDR2 is SVAAGI.

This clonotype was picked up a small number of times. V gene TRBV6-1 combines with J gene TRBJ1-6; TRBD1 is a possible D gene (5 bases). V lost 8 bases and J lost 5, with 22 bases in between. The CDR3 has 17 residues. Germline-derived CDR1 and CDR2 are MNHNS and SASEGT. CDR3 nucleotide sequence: TGTGCCAGCTTGAAGTTGCCAAGGGGAATGGATAATTCACCCCTCCACTTT. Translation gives CASLKLPRGMDNSPLHF.

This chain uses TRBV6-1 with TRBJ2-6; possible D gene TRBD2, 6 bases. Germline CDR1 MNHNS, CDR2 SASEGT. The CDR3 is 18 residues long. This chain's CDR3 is CAISPAGRSSSGADVLTF. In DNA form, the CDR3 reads TGTGCGATCAGTCCTGCTGGGAGGTCGAGCTCTGGGGCGGACGTCCTGACTTTC.

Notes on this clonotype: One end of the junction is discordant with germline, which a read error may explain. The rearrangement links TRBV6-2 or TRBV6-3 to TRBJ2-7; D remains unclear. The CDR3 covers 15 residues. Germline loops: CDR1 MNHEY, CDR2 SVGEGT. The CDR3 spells CAGTASFINSYEEYF. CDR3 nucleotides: TGTGCCGGCACCGCCTCATTCATCAACTCCTACGAGGAGTACTTC.

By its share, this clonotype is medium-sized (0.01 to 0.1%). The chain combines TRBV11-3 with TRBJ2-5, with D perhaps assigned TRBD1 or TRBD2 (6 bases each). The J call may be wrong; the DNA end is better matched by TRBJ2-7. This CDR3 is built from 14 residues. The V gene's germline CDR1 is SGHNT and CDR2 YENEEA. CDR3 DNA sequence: TGTGCCAGCAGCTCCCGCGGAGGGGGCTACGAGCAGTACTTC. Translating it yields CASSSRGGGYEQYF.

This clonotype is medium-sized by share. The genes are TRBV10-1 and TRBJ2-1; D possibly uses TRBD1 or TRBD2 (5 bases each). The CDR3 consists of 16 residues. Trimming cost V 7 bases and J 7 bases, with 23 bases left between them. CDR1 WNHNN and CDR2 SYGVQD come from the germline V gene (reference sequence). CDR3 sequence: CASTLIPGPPRNEQFF. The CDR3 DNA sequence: TGCGCCAGCACCCTCATTCCGGGACCTCCTCGGAATGAGCAGTTCTTC.

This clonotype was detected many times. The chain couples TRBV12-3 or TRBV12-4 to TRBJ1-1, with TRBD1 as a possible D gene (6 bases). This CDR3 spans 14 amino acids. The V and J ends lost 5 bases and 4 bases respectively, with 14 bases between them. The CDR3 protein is CASSSQGLGTEAFF. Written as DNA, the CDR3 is TGTGCCAGCAGTAGCCAGGGGCTGGGCACTGAAGCTTTCTTT.

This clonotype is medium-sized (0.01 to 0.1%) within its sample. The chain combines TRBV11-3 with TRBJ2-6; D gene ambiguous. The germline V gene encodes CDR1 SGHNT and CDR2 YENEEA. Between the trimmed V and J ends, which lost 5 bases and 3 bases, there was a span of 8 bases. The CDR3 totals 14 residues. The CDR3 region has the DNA TGTGCCAGCAGCCCTACCCGTGGGGCCAACGTCCTGACTTTC. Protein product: CASSPTRGANVLTF.

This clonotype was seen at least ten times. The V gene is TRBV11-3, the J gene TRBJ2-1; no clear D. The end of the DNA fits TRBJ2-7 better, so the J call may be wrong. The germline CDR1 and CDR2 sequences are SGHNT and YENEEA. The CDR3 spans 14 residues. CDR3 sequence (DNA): TGTGCCAGCAGCTTAGATGTCCGGAGCTACGAGCAGTACTTC. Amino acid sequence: CASSLDVRSYEQYF.

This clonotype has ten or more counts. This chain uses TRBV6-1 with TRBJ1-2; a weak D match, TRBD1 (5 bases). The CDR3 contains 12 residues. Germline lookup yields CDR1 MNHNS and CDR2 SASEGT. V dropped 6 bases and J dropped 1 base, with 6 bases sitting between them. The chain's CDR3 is CASRGLNYGYTF. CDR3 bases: TGTGCCAGCAGGGGACTTAACTATGGCTACACCTTC.

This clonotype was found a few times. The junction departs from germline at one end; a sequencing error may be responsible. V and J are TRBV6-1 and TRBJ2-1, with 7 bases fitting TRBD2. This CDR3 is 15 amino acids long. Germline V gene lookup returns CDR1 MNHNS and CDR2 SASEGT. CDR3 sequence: CASSKGGSSGNEEFF. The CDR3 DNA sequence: TGTGCCAGCAGTAAGGGCGGGAGCTCCGGCAATGAGGAGTTCTTC.

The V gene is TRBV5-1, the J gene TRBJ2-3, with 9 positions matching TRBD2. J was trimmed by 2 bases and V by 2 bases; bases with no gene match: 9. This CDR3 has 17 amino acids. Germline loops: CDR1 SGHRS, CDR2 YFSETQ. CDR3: CASSFGLLAGSTDTQYF. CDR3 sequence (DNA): TGCGCCAGCAGCTTTGGTCTACTAGCGGGCTCCACAGATACGCAGTATTTT.

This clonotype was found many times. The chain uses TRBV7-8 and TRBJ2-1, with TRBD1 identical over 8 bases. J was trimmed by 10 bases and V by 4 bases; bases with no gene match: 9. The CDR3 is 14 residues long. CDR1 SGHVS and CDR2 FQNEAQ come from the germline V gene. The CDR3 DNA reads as TGTGCCAGCAGCTCTACAGGGGGGAGTTACGAGCAGTTCTTC. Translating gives CASSSTGGSYEQFF.

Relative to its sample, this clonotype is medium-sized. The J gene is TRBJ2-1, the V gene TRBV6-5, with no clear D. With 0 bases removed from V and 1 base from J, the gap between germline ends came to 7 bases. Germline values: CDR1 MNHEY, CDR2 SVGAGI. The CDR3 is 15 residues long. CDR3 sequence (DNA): TGTGCCAGCAGTTACTCGAGGACGTCCTACAATGAGCAGTTCTTC. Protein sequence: CASSYSRTSYNEQFF.

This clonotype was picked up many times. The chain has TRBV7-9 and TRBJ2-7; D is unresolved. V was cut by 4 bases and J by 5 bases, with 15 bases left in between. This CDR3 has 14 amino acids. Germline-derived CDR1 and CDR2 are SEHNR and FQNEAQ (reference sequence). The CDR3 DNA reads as TGTGCCAGCAGCTACGGACGTAGCAAGGACGAGCAGTACTTC. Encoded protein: CASSYGRSKDEQYF. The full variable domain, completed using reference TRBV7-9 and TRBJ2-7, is DTGVSQNPRHKITKRGQNVTFRCDPISEHNRLYWYRQTLGQGPEFLTYFQNEAQLEKSRLLSDRFSAERPKGSFSTLEIQRTEQGDSAMYLCASSYGRSKDEQYFGPGTRLTVT.

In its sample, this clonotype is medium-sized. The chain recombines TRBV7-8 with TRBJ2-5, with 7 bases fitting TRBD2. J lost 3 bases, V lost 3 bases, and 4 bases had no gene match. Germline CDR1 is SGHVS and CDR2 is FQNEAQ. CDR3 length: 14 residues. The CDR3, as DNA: TGTGCCAGCAGCTTCGGACTAGGAGAAGAGACCCAGTACTTC. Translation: CASSFGLGEETQYF.

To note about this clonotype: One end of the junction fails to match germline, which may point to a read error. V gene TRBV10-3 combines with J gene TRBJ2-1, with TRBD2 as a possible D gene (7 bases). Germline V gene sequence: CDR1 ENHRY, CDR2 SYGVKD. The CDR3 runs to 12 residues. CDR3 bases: TGTGCCACCCAAGGGGGGGTCTACGAGCAGTACTTT. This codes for CATQGGVYEQYF.

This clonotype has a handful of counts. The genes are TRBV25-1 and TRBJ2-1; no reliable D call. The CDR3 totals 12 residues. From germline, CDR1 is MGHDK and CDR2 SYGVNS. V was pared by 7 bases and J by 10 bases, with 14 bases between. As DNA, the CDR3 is TGTGCCAGCAAGTCAGAAACCTACGAGCAGTTCTTC. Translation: CASKSETYEQFF.